The clone carrying this T cell receptor beta chain was detected only a few times. Antigen specificity is unknown. In every case, the donor was a healthy Caucasian. Germline CDR1 and CDR2: MNHNY and SVGAGI (reference sequence). This CDR3 has 15 amino acids. Trimming at V came to 3 bases and at J to 7 bases, leaving 9 bases not matched to a gene. This specimen comes from a study of identical twins. Broader study findings: Models predicted too little out-of-frame TCR alpha sharing in monozygotic twins. Its conclusions, products of cross-sectional statistical analysis, did not come from following the same donors.

From the 5' RACE reads, TCRdb called clonotypes with MiXCR, one entry per CDR3 protein. The repertoire holds some 1,700,000 distinct CDR3 sequences, with under 35% as singletons. The source of this sequence is a newborn girl in good health. Sequenced input: cord blood. The J gene is TRBJ1-2, the V gene TRBV6-6, with 9 bases matching TRBD1. The CDR3 sequence is CASSYAVDRGSGYTF. CDR3 DNA: TGTGCCAGCAGTTATGCCGTAGACAGGGGGAGTGGCTACACCTTC.